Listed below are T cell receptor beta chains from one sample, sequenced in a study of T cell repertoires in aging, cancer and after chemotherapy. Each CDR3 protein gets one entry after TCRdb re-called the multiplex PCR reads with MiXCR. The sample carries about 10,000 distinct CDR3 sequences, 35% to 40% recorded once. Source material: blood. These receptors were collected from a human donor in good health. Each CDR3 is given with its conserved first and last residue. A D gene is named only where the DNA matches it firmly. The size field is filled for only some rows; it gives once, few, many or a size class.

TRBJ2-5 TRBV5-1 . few CASSSGQGGRGVQETQYF TGCGCCAGCAGCTCTGGACAGGGAGGGAGAGGGGTCCAAGAGACCCAGTACTTC
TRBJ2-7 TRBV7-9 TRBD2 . CASIKAGAYYEQYF TGTGCCAGCATCAAAGCGGGAGCCTACTACGAGCAGTACTTC
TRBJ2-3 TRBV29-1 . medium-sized CSAGPGTSLEDTQYF TGCAGCGCCGGTCCCGGGACATCCCTAGAAGATACGCAGTATTTT
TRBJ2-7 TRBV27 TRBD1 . CASRRDRDSYEQYF TGTGCCAGCAGACGTGACAGGGACTCCTACGAGCAGTACTTC
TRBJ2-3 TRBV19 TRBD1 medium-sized CASSPTGVTDTQYF TGTGCCAGTAGTCCCACAGGGGTAACAGATACGCAGTATTTT
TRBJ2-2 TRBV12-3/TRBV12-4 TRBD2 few CASRSGRVAGELFF TGTGCCAGCAGAAGTGGGAGGGTGGCCGGGGAGCTGTTTTTT
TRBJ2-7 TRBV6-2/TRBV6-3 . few CASSYEITYEQYF TGTGCCAGCAGTTACGAAATTACCTACGAGCAGTACTTC
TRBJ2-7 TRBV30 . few CAWSRVGTVNF TGTGCCTGGAGTCGGGTCGGGACGGTTAACTTC
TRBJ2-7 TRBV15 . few CATSEMRGNYEQYF TGTGCCACCAGCGAGATGAGGGGAAACTACGAGCAGTACTTC
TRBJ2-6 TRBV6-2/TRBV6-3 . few CASSPRGDWGANVLTF TGTGCCAGCAGCCCGCGAGGTGATTGGGGGGCCAACGTCCTGACTTTC
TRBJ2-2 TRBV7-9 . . CASSFRTGNTGELFF TGTGCCAGCAGCTTTAGAACAGGGAACACCGGGGAGCTGTTTTTT
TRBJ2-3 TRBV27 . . CASSFSGYTDTQYF TGTGCCAGCAGTTTCTCGGGTTACACAGATACGCAGTATTTT
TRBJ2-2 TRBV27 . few CASSLNTGELFF TGTGCCAGCAGTTTGAACACCGGGGAGCTGTTTTTT
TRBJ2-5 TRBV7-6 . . CASSLVGQETQYF TGTGCCAGCAGCTTAGTAGGGCAGGAGACCCAGTACTTC
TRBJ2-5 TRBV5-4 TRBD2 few CASSGRTSGRETQYF TGTGCCAGCAGCGGAAGGACTAGCGGGAGGGAAACCCAGTACTTC
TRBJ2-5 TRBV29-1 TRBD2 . CSVGVAGGETQYF TGCAGCGTTGGTGTAGCGGGAGGGGAGACCCAGTACTTC
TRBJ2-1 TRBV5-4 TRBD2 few CASSLGSGRNNEQFF TGTGCCAGCAGCCTGGGAAGCGGGAGAAACAATGAGCAGTTCTTC
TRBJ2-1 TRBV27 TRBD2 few CASMGLADSYNEQFF TGTGCCAGCATGGGGCTAGCGGACTCCTACAATGAGCAGTTCTTC
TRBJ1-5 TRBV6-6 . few CASLPQTNQPQHF TGTGCCAGCCTCCCACAGACGAATCAGCCCCAGCATTTT
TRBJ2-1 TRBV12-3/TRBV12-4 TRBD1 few CASSPDRGTLDEQFF TGTGCCAGCAGCCCGGACAGGGGAACCCTTGATGAGCAGTTCTTC
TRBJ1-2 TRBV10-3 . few CAISETGTHGYTF TGTGCCATCAGTGAGACAGGGACCCATGGCTACACCTTC
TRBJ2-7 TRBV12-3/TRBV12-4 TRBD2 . CASSRTSPYEQYF TGTGCCAGCAGTAGGACTAGCCCTTACGAGCAGTACTTC
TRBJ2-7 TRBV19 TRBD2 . CASSIDRGGRALEQYF TGTGCCAGTAGTATAGATCGCGGCGGGAGGGCCCTCGAGCAGTACTTC
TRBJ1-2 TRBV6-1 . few CASSGAGANYGYTF TGTGCCAGCAGCGGCGCAGGAGCAAACTATGGCTACACCTTC
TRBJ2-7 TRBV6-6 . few CASSYDPSGEQYF TGTGCCAGCAGCTATGACCCCAGCGGCGAGCAGTACTTC
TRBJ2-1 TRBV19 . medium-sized CASSGRSNEQFF TGTGCCAGTAGTGGGCGAAGTAATGAGCAGTTCTTC
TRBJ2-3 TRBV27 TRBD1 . CASSSEGARPDTQYF TGTGCCAGCAGCTCCGAGGGGGCCAGACCAGATACGCAGTATTTT
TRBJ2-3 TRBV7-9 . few CASSRLATDTQYF TGTGCCAGCAGCCGTCTTGCGACAGATACGCAGTATTTT
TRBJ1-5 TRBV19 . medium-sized CASSPDNDGQPQHF TGTGCCAGTAGTCCCGACAACGACGGGCAGCCCCAGCATTTT
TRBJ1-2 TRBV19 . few CASSIQVNYGYTF TGTGCCAGTAGTATACAGGTTAACTATGGCTACACCTTC
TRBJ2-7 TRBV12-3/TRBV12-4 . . CASSWGPLYEQYF TGTGCCAGCAGTTGGGGCCCCCTCTACGAGCAGTACTTC